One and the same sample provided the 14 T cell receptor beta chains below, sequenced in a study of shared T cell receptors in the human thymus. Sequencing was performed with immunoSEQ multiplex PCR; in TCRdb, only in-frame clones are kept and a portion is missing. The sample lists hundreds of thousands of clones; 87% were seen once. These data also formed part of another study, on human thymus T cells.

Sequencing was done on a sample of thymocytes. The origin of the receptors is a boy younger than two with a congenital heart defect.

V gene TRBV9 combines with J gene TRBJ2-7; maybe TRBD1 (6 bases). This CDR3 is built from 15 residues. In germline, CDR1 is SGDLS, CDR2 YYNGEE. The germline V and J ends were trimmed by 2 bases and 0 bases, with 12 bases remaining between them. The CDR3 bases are TGTGCCAGCAGCGTCCGGGACATCCCCTCCTACGAGCAGTACTTC. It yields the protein CASSVRDIPSYEQYF.

CDR3 region: CASSLEAGNQETQYF. For the CDR3, the DNA is TGTGCCAGCAGCTTAGAGGCGGGTAACCAAGAGACCCAGTACTTC. The chain is built from TRBV11-2 and TRBJ2-5; TRBD2 might be the D (5 bases). With 0 bases removed from V and 0 bases from J, the gap between germline ends came to 8 bases. CDR3 size: 15 residues. CDR1 SGHAT and CDR2 FQNNGV come from the germline V gene.

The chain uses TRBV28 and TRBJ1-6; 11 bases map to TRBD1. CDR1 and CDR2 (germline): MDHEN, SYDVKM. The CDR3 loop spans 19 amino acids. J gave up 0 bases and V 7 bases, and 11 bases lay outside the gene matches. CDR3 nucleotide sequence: TGTGCCAGCACCACCCAGGGACAGGGGGGTAGCTCCTATAATTCACCCCTCCACTTT. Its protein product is CASTTQGQGGSSYNSPLHF.

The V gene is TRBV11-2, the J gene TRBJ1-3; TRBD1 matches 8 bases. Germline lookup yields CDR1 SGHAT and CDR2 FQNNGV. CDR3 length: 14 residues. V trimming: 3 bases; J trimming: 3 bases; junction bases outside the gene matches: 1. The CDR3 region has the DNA TGTGCCAGCAGCTTGACAGGGGTTGGAAACACCATATATTTT. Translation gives CASSLTGVGNTIYF.

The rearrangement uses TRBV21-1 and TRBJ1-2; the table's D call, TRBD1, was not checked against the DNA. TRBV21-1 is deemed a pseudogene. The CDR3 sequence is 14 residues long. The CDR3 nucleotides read TGTGCCACCCCACAGGGACAACGGAGCTATGGCTACACCTTC. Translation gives CATPQGQRSYGYTF.

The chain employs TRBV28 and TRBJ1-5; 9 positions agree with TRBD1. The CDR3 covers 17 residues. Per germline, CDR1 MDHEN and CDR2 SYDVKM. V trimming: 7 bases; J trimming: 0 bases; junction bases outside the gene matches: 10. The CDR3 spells CASIFRGDRDSNQPQHF. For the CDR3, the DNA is TGTGCCAGCATCTTCCGGGGGGACAGGGATAGCAATCAGCCCCAGCATTTT.

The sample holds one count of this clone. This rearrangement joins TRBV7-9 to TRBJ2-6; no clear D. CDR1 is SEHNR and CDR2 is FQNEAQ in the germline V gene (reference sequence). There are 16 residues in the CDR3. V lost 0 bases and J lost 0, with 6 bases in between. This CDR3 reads CASSLARSSGANVLTF. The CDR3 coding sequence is TGTGCCAGCAGCTTAGCACGGTCCTCTGGGGCCAACGTCCTGACTTTC.

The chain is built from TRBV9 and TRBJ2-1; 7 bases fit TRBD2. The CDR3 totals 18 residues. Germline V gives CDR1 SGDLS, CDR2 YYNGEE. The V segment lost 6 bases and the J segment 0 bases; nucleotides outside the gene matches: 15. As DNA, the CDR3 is TGTGCCAGCAACCTTGTTGGGTGGCGGGGGACCTCCTACAATGAGCAGTTCTTC. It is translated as CASNLVGWRGTSYNEQFF.

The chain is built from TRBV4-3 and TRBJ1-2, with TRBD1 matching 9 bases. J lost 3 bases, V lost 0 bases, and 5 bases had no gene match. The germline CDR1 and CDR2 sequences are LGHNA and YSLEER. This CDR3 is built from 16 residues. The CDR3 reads CASSQEKDRGDYGYTF. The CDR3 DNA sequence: TGCGCCAGCAGCCAAGAAAAAGACAGGGGGGACTATGGCTACACCTTC.

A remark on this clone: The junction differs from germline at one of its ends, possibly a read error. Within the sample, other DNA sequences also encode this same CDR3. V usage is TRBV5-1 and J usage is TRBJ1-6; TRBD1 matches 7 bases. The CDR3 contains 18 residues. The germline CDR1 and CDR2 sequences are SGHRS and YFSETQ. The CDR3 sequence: CASSLRTGGELNNSPLHF. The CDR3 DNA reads TGCGCCAGCAGCCTCCGGACAGGCGGGGAGCTAAATAATTCCCCCCTCCACTTT.

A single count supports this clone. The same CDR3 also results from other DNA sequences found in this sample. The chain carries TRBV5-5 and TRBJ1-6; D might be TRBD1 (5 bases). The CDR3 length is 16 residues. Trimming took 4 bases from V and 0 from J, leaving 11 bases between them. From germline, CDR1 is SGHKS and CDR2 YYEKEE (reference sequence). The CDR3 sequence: CASSLSGFSYNSPLHF. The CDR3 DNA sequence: TGTGCCAGCAGCCTGTCAGGGTTCTCCTATAATTCACCCCTCCACTTT.

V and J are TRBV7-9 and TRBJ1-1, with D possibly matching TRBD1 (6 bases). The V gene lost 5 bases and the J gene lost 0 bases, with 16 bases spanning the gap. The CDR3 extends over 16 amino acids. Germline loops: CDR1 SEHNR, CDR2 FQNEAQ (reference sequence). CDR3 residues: CASSPSRDTMNTEAFF. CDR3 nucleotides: TGTGCCAGCAGCCCCTCCAGGGACACTATGAACACTGAAGCTTTCTTT.

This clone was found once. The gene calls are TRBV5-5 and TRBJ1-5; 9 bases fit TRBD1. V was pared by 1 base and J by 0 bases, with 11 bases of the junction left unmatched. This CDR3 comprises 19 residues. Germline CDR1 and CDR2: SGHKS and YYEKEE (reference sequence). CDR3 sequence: CASSLSSWTGAYSNQPQHF. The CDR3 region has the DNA TGTGCCAGCAGCTTGTCTTCTTGGACAGGGGCATATAGCAATCAGCCCCAGCATTTT. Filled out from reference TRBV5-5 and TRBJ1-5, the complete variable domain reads DAGVTQSPTHLIKTRGQQVTLRCSPISGHKSVSWYQQVLGQGPQFIFQYYEKEERGRGNFPDRFSARQFPNYSSELNVNALLLGDSALYLCASSLSSWTGAYSNQPQHFGDGTRLSIL.

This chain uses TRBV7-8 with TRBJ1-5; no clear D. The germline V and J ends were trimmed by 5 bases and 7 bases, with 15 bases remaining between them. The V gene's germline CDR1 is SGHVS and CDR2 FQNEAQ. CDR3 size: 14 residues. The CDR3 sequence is CASSPRAGRQPQHF. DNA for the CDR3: TGTGCCAGCAGCCCGCGAGCGGGGAGGCAGCCCCAGCATTTT.